The next 19 T cell receptor beta chains were all read from a single sample in a study of T cells expressing NK-cell markers. TCRdb reanalyzed the 5' RACE reads and collapses them to one entry per CDR3 protein, without DNA. With 350,000 to 500,000 distinct CDR3 sequences in the sample, the ten largest clones hold 7.3%. Sequences were obtained from blood T cells: a sorted CD56 or NKG2C T cell subset, CD4+ or CD8+ T cells, or bulk PBMC T cells (not recorded which). These receptors came from a woman between 18 and 69 years old in good health.

V gene TRBV28 combines with J gene TRBJ2-7. The CDR3 is 14 residues long. Germline values: CDR1 MDHEN, CDR2 SYDVKM. CDR3 sequence reads: CASSFLKGSYEQYF.

This chain uses TRBV4-3 with TRBJ2-2; TCRdb returns TRBD1, unconfirmable since there is no DNA. The CDR3 contains 15 residues. The germline gives CDR1 LGHNA, CDR2 YSLEER. The CDR3 sequence: CASSQWAGPTGELFF.

The rearrangement links TRBV7-9 to TRBJ1-6; no DNA is available, so the TRBD1 call from TCRdb remains unchecked. Germline CDR1 reads SEHNR; CDR2 reads FQNEAQ (reference sequence). CDR3 length equals 17 residues. This CDR3 is CASSLGGNLRDNSPLHF.

This CDR3 reads CASSLETEQETQYF. The chain links TRBV7-8 to TRBJ2-5. The CDR3 spans 14 residues. From germline, CDR1 is SGHVS and CDR2 FQNEAQ.

The genes are TRBV4-3 and TRBJ2-1. This CDR3 is built from 16 residues. CDR1 and CDR2 from the germline V gene are LGHNA and YSLEER. The CDR3 protein is CASSTIGGVSYNEQFF.

The chain recombines TRBV6-6 with TRBJ1-1. This CDR3 contains 12 residues. CDR1 is MNHNY, CDR2 SVGAGI, per germline (reference sequence). This chain's CDR3 is CASSYLWAEAFF.

The J gene is TRBJ2-2, the V gene TRBV20-1; lacking DNA, the TRBD2 call made by TCRdb goes unchecked. The CDR3 extends over 13 amino acids. Per germline, CDR1 DFQATT and CDR2 SNEGSKA (reference sequence). CDR3 residues: CSARGGPTGELFF.

V and J are TRBV20-1 and TRBJ2-3; as DNA is missing, the TRBD2 call by TCRdb cannot be tested. The CDR3 is 16 amino acids. Germline CDR1 DFQATT, CDR2 SNEGSKA (reference sequence). The CDR3 reads CSAHRLAGVGTDTQYF.

The rearrangement uses TRBV7-6 and TRBJ2-4. Germline loops: CDR1 SGHVS, CDR2 FNYEAQ. The CDR3 extends over 17 amino acids. The chain's CDR3 is CASSLGSRSLAKNIQYF.

This rearrangement joins TRBV5-1 to TRBJ2-3. Looked up from germline, CDR1 is SGHRS and CDR2 is YFSETQ. CDR3 size: 14 residues. Here the CDR3 reads CASSLGSSPDTQYF.

The V and J genes are TRBV5-4 and TRBJ1-4; TCRdb designates TRBD1, a call that cannot be tested without DNA. The CDR3 has 12 residues. Germline loops: CDR1 SGHNT, CDR2 YYREEE (reference sequence). CDR3 region: CASAGPNEKLFF.

CDR3 in amino acids: CASSLSVTGGYEQYF. The chain carries TRBV28 and TRBJ2-7; TCRdb's D gene call, TRBD2, goes unchecked for lack of DNA. Germline CDR1 and CDR2: MDHEN and SYDVKM. This CDR3 is built from 15 residues.

The genes are TRBV24-1 and TRBJ2-5; TCRdb's D gene call, TRBD1, goes unchecked for lack of DNA. Looked up from germline, CDR1 is KGHDR and CDR2 is SFDVKD. CDR3 length equals 15 residues. CDR3 protein: CATSVLGASQETQYF.

The rearrangement uses TRBV20-1 and TRBJ2-2; TCRdb names TRBD1, which stays unverified in the absence of DNA. CDR3 length equals 14 residues. CDR1 is DFQATT, CDR2 SNEGSKA, per germline (reference sequence). The CDR3 is CSARGGHNTGELFF.

The chain is built from TRBV14 and TRBJ1-5; the TCRdb call, TRBD1, lacks DNA for checking. This CDR3 has 21 amino acids. In germline, CDR1 is SGHDN, CDR2 FVKESK. CDR3 sequence: CASSLKTQGPHRGECNQPQHF.

V and J are TRBV7-8 and TRBJ1-4; as DNA is missing, the TRBD1 call by TCRdb cannot be tested. CDR3 length equals 15 residues. Germline V gene sequence: CDR1 SGHVS, CDR2 FQNEAQ. The CDR3 spells CASSTGQGKGEKLFF.

This chain uses TRBV9 with TRBJ1-2; no DNA is available, so the TRBD1 call from TCRdb remains unchecked. The CDR3 covers 15 residues. Germline CDR1 reads SGDLS; CDR2 reads YYNGEE. The CDR3 sequence: CASSVEAGTNYGYTF. Using reference TRBV9 and TRBJ1-2 for the parts outside the CDR3, the full variable domain is DSGVTQTPKHLITATGQRVTLRCSPRSGDLSVYWYQQSLDQGLQFLIQYYNGEERAKGNILERFSAQQFPDLHSELNLSSLELGDSALYFCASSVEAGTNYGYTFGSGTRLTVV.

This chain joins TRBV4-3 and TRBJ2-7; TCRdb's D call of TRBD1 is untestable without DNA. The CDR3 sequence is 18 residues long. Germline CDR1 LGHNA, CDR2 YSLEER. This CDR3 is CASSQGPHRTGLSYEQYF.

The chain couples TRBV11-2 to TRBJ2-5; TCRdb calls TRBD1, which cannot be checked without DNA. The CDR3 covers 15 residues. The germline gives CDR1 SGHAT, CDR2 FQNNGV. The CDR3 reads CASSATGTRGETQYF.